Shown below are 19 T cell receptor beta chains from a single sample sequenced in a study of prognosis after radiotherapy for stage I lung cancer. Genomic DNA was the source, and TCR beta CDR3 was amplified from it by two-round multiplex PCR. The first PCR round targeted every TRBV and TRBJ gene with specific primers. TCRdb independently ran MiXCR on the multiplex PCR reads; one entry per CDR3 protein. The repertoire holds more than 10,000 distinct CDR3 sequences, with approximately 36% as singletons. Here the sequenced sample was PBMCs, taken before or after stereotactic body radiation therapy (not recorded which). The receptors derive from a donor of 50 years or more with non-small cell lung cancer.

Comments on this clonotype: Just one base apart from a much larger clone, this may be a read error. The rearrangement uses TRBV6-2 or TRBV6-3 and TRBJ2-7, with D possibly TRBD1 on 6 matching bases. This CDR3 contains 16 residues. Germline V lookup: CDR1 MNHEY, CDR2 SVGEGT. Trimming left V 5 bases short and J 5 bases short, with 22 bases between. This CDR3 reads CASSGAIWGLWDEQYF. In DNA form, the CDR3 reads TGTGCCAGCAGTGGAGCGATCTGGGGGCTTTGGGACGAGCAGTACTTC.

This rearrangement joins TRBV5-1 to TRBJ2-1; 12 nucleotides agree with TRBD2. Trimming cost V 9 bases and J 4 bases; bases outside gene matches: 5. There are 14 residues in the CDR3. Germline CDR1 and CDR2: SGHRS and YFSETQ. CDR3 protein: CATSGTSGYNEQFF. In nucleotides, the CDR3 is TGCGCCACCTCCGGGACTAGCGGGTACAATGAGCAGTTCTTC.

This clonotype was seen many times. V is TRBV7-9 and J is TRBJ1-1; a possible D gene is TRBD1 (5 bases). V gave up 2 bases and J gave up 4 bases, with 8 bases separating them. The CDR3 runs to 13 residues. Germline V lookup: CDR1 SEHNR, CDR2 FQNEAQ (reference sequence). The CDR3 loop reads CASSLIQGTEAFF. DNA for the CDR3: TGTGCCAGCAGCTTAATTCAGGGCACTGAAGCTTTCTTT.

This clonotype showed up just a few times. The rearrangement links TRBV5-1 to TRBJ2-1; a possible D gene is TRBD2 (5 bases). The CDR3 runs 14 residues. V dropped 0 bases and J dropped 4 bases, with 8 bases sitting between them. The germline V gene encodes CDR1 SGHRS and CDR2 YFSETQ. CDR3 loop: CASSLAGTYNEQFF. The CDR3 DNA is TGCGCCAGCAGCTTGGCGGGAACGTACAATGAGCAGTTCTTC.

Turning to this clonotype: This likely came from a read error, as a far larger clone is one base away. The rearrangement uses TRBV6-9 and TRBJ1-2; 9 bases are shared with TRBD1. Trimming cost V 5 bases and J 4 bases; bases outside gene matches: 8. CDR3 size: 15 residues. The germline V gene encodes CDR1 MNHGY and CDR2 SVAAGI. DNA of the CDR3: TGTGCCAGCAGTACCCGGACAGGGGCTGTCTATGGCTACACCTTC. Translation: CASSTRTGAVYGYTF.

This clonotype has a handful of counts. The chain is built from TRBV3-1 and TRBJ2-3; D uncertain. V lost 1 base to trimming and J lost 5 bases, with 13 bases between them. Germline V gives CDR1 LGHDT, CDR2 YNNKEL (reference sequence). This CDR3 is 15 amino acids long. The CDR3 DNA follows: TGTGCCAGCAGCCAAGGGACCTTCTACATAGATACGCAGTATTTT. Protein product: CASSQGTFYIDTQYF.

This clonotype has only a few counts. This chain joins TRBV4-1 and TRBJ2-6; 10 bases map to TRBD2. The CDR3 runs 18 residues. From germline, CDR1 is MGHRA and CDR2 YSYEKL. Germline trimming cut 5 bases from V and 3 bases from J; bases unmatched to any gene: 10. DNA of the CDR3: TGCGCCAGCAGCTCTACGGGGCTAGCGGGAGATGGGGCCAACGTCCTGACTTTC. Its protein product is CASSSTGLAGDGANVLTF.

This clonotype was detected ten times or more. This sequence joins TRBV19 and TRBJ2-6, with 12 bases that match TRBD1. V lost 3 bases, J lost 2 bases, and 5 bases stayed unmatched. CDR1 LNHDA and CDR2 SQIVND come from the germline V gene (reference sequence). This CDR3 contains 18 residues. CDR3 coding DNA: TGTGCCAGTAGTATGGGACAGGGGGCCCGAACTGGGGCCAACGTCCTGACTTTC. Translated, it gives CASSMGQGARTGANVLTF.

CDR3 bases: TGTGCCAGCAGTTGGAGGGGCCGGACTGAAGCTTTCTTT. Protein sequence: CASSWRGRTEAFF. The chain links TRBV27 to TRBJ1-1; D may be TRBD1 (5 bases). CDR1 and CDR2 (germline): MNHEY, SMNVEV (reference sequence). Trimming took 4 bases from V and 5 from J, leaving 11 bases between them. The CDR3 runs 13 residues.

By sample fraction, this clonotype is medium-sized. The gene calls are TRBV12-3 or TRBV12-4 and TRBJ2-5; D is perhaps TRBD2 (6 bases). The CDR3 has 14 residues. V lost 7 bases and J lost 5, with 17 bases in between. In DNA, the CDR3 is TGTGCCAGCACCGATTGGGGGGAGAAGGAGACCCAGTACTTC. The encoded protein is CASTDWGEKETQYF.

About this clonotype: A much bigger clone sits one base away, suggesting this may be a read error. This chain links TRBV20-1 with TRBJ1-5; D is uncertain. Trimming removed 5 bases from V and 5 bases from J, with 13 bases in between. This CDR3 comprises 13 residues. The V gene's germline CDR1 is DFQATT and CDR2 SNEGSKA (reference sequence). DNA for the CDR3: TGCAGTGCTGAAGGCCTGGACGATCAGCCCCAGCATTTT. It translates to CSAEGLDDQPQHF.

By sample fraction, this clonotype is large. This sequence joins TRBV28 and TRBJ1-3; D is possibly TRBD1 (5 bases). Trimming pared 5 bases from V and 0 bases from J, leaving 14 bases between. Germline V gene lookup returns CDR1 MDHEN and CDR2 SYDVKM. The CDR3 has 16 residues. CDR3 nucleotide sequence: TGTGCCAGCAGTACGCAGGGAGGACCCTCTGGAAACACCATATATTTT. It encodes CASSTQGGPSGNTIYF. Full variable domain (missing parts from reference TRBV28 and TRBJ1-3): DVKVTQSSRYLVKRTGEKVFLECVQDMDHENMFWYRQDPGLGLRLIYFSYDVKMKEKGDIPEGYSVSREKKERFSLILESASTNQTSMYLCASSTQGGPSGNTIYFGEGSWLTVV.

By sample fraction, this clonotype is medium-sized. The chain employs TRBV27 and TRBJ2-2; the match to TRBD2 covers 7 bases. V lost 4 bases and J lost 6; bases outside the gene matches: 17. This CDR3 comprises 18 residues. Germline CDR1 and CDR2: MNHEY and SMNVEV (reference sequence). The CDR3 sequence is CASSWGRPGGIGAGELFF. As DNA, the CDR3 is TGTGCCAGCAGTTGGGGTCGCCCCGGGGGGATAGGGGCCGGGGAGCTGTTTTTT.

Details on this clonotype: A much larger clonotype is one base distant, so this may be a read error. The chain employs TRBV5-1 and TRBJ1-4; 9 bases align to TRBD1. The CDR3 is made up of 15 amino acids. From germline, CDR1 is SGHRS and CDR2 YFSETQ. Trimming cost V 4 bases and J 3 bases; bases outside gene matches: 4. CDR3 amino acids: CASSPQGASNEKLFF. In nucleotides, the CDR3 is TGCGCCAGCAGCCCACAGGGGGCGTCTAATGAAAAACTGTTTTTT. Filled out from reference TRBV5-1 and TRBJ1-4, the complete variable domain reads KAGVTQTPRYLIKTRGQQVTLSCSPISGHRSVSWYQQTPGQGLQFLFEYFSETQRNKGNFPGRFSGRQFSNSRSEMNVSTLELGDSALYLCASSPQGASNEKLFFGSGTQLSVL.

V usage is TRBV7-9 and J usage is TRBJ1-5; a possible D gene is TRBD1 (5 bases). Trimming removed 4 bases from V and 2 bases from J, with 9 bases in between. CDR1 and CDR2 (germline): SEHNR, FQNEAQ (reference sequence). There are 14 residues in the CDR3. The CDR3 nucleotides are TGTGCCAGCAGCTGGGACCACGGCAATCAGCCCCAGCATTTT. This sequence encodes CASSWDHGNQPQHF.

In this sample, this clonotype turned up a few times. CDR3 amino acids: CASSVQPGTWSSYEQYF. CDR3 coding DNA: TGTGCCAGCAGTGTTCAGCCCGGGACTTGGAGCTCCTACGAGCAGTACTTC. The chain recombines TRBV6-2 or TRBV6-3 with TRBJ2-7; D might be TRBD2 (6 bases). The V gene's germline CDR1 is MNHEY and CDR2 SVGEGT. V was clipped by 5 bases and J by 0 bases, with 20 bases between them. The CDR3 loop spans 17 amino acids.

In its sample, this clonotype was seen many times. This chain connects TRBV27 to TRBJ2-7, with 8 bases matching TRBD1. The germline V gene has CDR1 MNHEY and CDR2 SMNVEV (reference sequence). The V segment lost 8 bases and the J segment 2 bases; nucleotides outside the gene matches: 8. The CDR3 is made up of 14 amino acids. CDR3 nucleotide sequence: TGTGCCAGCGCCGTTCAGGGGGCAGCCTACGAGCAGTACTTC. This encodes CASAVQGAAYEQYF.

This clonotype came up a few times. It differs at one base from a far larger clone, so likely a read error. J is TRBJ2-2 and V is TRBV6-2 or TRBV6-3; D gene ambiguous. Germline V CDR1 and CDR2: MNHEY, SVGEGT. The length of the CDR3 is 13 residues. V lost 7 bases to trimming and J lost 4 bases, with 10 bases between them. CDR3 bases: TGTGCCAGCATCCCAGTGGGCACCGGGGAGCTGTTTTTT. It translates to CASIPVGTGELFF.

This clonotype was picked up many times. The V and J genes are TRBV4-1 and TRBJ2-5, with D perhaps being TRBD1 or TRBD2 (6 bases each). V lost 2 bases and J lost 9, with 22 bases in between. Germline lookup yields CDR1 MGHRA and CDR2 YSYEKL. The CDR3 totals 16 residues. CDR3 sequence (DNA): TGCGCCAGCAGCCAATCCCCGGGCGATGCAGGGGAGGCCCAGTACTTC. It translates to CASSQSPGDAGEAQYF.